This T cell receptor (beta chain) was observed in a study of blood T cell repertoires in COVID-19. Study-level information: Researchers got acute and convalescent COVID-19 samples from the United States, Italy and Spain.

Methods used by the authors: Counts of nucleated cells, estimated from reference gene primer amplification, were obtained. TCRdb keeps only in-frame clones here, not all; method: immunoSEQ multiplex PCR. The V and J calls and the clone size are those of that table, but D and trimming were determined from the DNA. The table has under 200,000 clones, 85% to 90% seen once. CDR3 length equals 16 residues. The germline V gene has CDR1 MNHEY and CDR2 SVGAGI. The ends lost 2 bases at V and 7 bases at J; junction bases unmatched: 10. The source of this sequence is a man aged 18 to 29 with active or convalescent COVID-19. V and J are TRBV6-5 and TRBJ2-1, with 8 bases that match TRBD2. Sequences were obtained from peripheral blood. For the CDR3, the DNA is TGTGCCAGCAGTTACCTAGGGGAGGCTAGCGGGAATGAGCAGTTCTTC. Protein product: CASSYLGEASGNEQFF.